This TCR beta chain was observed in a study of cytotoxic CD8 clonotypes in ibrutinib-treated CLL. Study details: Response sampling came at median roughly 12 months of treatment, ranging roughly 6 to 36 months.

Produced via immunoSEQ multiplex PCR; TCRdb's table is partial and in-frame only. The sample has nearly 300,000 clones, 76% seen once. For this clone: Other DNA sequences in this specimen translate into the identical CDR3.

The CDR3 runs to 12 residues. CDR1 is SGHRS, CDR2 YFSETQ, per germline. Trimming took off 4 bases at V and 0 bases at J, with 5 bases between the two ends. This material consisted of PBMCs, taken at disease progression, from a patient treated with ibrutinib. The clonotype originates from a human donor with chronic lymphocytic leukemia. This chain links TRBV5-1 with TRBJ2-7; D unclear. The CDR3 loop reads CASSLSSYEQYF. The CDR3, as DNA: TGCGCCAGCAGCCTGAGCTCCTACGAGCAGTACTTC.